The 10 T cell receptor beta chains presented below share a single source sample, sequenced in a study of CD8+CD57+ T cells in acquired aplastic anemia. Genomic DNA, serving as template, underwent TCR beta VDJ and CDR3 profiling. TCRdb recomputed calls from the reads with MiXCR, one row per CDR3 protein. The sample consists of 350,000 to 450,000 distinct CDR3 sequences, around 72% of them appearing once. The sequenced material came from sorted CD4+, CD8+, or CD8+CD57+ T cells (not recorded which) from PBMCs. The receptors come from a human donor in good health, serving as a control.

On this clonotype itself: No conserved phenylalanine or tryptophan is present at the end of the CDR3, so a read error is the likely explanation. The DNA is left out, because the CDR3 cannot be placed on it with certainty; the CDR3 is given as TCRdb lists it. V usage is TRBV7-2 and J usage is TRBJ1-6. The CDR3 is made up of 14 amino acids, end residues included. Germline V CDR1 and CDR2: SGHTA, FQGNSA. CDR3 amino acids: CASSLDLENSPLHL.

This clonotype was recorded only once. The chain uses TRBV10-3 and TRBJ1-2, with a weak D call TRBD1 (5 bases). V was cut by 3 bases and J by 8 bases, with 10 bases left in between. CDR3 length: 12 amino acids. Per the germline V gene, CDR1 is ENHRY and CDR2 is SYGVKD. The CDR3: CAISDGGGGYTF. The CDR3 DNA is TGTGCCATCAGTGACGGCGGGGGAGGCTACACCTTC.

This clonotype came up many times. The chain is built from TRBV6-2 or TRBV6-3 and TRBJ2-3, with D unclear. V was shortened by 4 bases and J by 9 bases, with 11 bases between the two germline ends. Germline V gene data show CDR1 as MNHEY and CDR2 as SVGEGT. This CDR3 has 12 amino acids. Here the CDR3 reads CASSSDFSTQYF. The CDR3 DNA reads TGTGCCAGCAGTTCGGATTTTAGCACGCAGTATTTT.

The chain has TRBV7-3 and TRBJ2-2; a weak D match, TRBD1 (5 bases). The CDR3 has 18 amino acids. Germline V gene lookup returns CDR1 SGHTA and CDR2 FQGTGA. With 2 bases removed from V and 6 bases from J, the gap between germline ends came to 22 bases. Here the CDR3 reads CASSLHGQGDSHPGELFF. CDR3 nucleotides: TGTGCCAGCAGCTTACACGGGCAGGGCGATTCACACCCCGGGGAGCTGTTTTTT.

Only a few counts were recorded for this clonotype. The chain uses TRBV29-1 and TRBJ1-1; D uncertain. CDR3 length: 8 amino acids. The ends were cut back, 6 bases at V and 12 bases at J, with 8 bases in the middle. Germline values: CDR1 SQVTM, CDR2 ANQGSEA. This chain's CDR3 is CSVDGPFF. The CDR3 bases are TGCAGCGTGGATGGGCCTTTCTTT.

This clonotype was recorded many times. The chain is built from TRBV9 and TRBJ2-3, with 8 bases aligning to TRBD1. There are 14 residues in the CDR3. Germline trimming cut 4 bases from V and 1 base from J; bases unmatched to any gene: 2. Germline lookup yields CDR1 SGDLS and CDR2 YYNGEE. The CDR3 loop reads CASSMDRGTDTQYF. In nucleotides, the CDR3 is TGTGCCAGCAGCATGGACAGGGGCACAGATACGCAGTATTTT.

This clonotype was detected a few times. A much larger clone differs from this one at a single base, so this may be a read error. The chain has TRBV20-1 and TRBJ2-3, with a tentative D call TRBD2 (5 bases). Trimming removed 5 bases at V and 5 bases at J, with 26 bases between. In germline, CDR1 is DFQATT, CDR2 SNEGSKA (reference sequence). This CDR3 contains 17 residues. CDR3 amino acids: CSAHPSGQRYLGDTQYF. Here the CDR3 DNA reads TGCAGTGCTCACCCATCAGGCCAGCGGTACCTAGGAGATACGCAGTATTTT.

Regarding this clonotype: Lacking the conserved final phenylalanine or tryptophan, this CDR3 likely reflects a read error. No DNA is shown, since the ends of the CDR3 on it are uncertain; the CDR3 is the one TCRdb lists. The genes are TRBV15 and TRBJ1-6; TRBD1, as called in the table, went unchecked against the DNA. Germline CDR1 reads LNHNV; CDR2 reads YYDKDF (reference sequence). Including both end residues, the CDR3 is 16 amino acids long. CDR3 sequence reads: CATSGGAVGYGYPLGS.

With respect to this clonotype: Sequence at one end of the junction differs from germline and may be a read error. The genes are TRBV19 and TRBJ1-5, with D possibly matching TRBD1 (6 bases). This CDR3 region has 17 residues. Looked up from germline, CDR1 is LNHDA and CDR2 is SQIVND (reference sequence). CDR3 DNA: TGTGCCAGTAATGTAGGTGGGACATCTGGTCGAACACCCCTCCACTTTTTT. It encodes CASNVGGTSGRTPLHFF.

The table lists this clonotype with many counts. The rearrangement joins TRBV5-8 to TRBJ1-2; D may be TRBD1 (5 bases). The CDR3 loop spans 14 amino acids. Per germline, CDR1 SGHTS and CDR2 YDEGEE. V was cut by 3 bases and J by 4 bases, with 13 bases left in between. CDR3 nucleotides: TGTGCCAGCAGCTCACTCAGGGACGGCTATGGCTACACCTTC. The encoded protein is CASSSLRDGYGYTF.